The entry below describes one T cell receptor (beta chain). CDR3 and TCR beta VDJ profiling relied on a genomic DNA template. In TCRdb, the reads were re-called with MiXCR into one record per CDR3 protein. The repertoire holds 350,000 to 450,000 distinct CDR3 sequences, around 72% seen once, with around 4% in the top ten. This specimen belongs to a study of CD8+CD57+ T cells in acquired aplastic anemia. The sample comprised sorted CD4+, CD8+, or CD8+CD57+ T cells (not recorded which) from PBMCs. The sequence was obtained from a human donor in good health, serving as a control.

The CDR3 region has the DNA TGTGCCAGCAGTAGGGGGGTTGGACAGGGAGGTAGGGAGACCCAGTACTTC. The encoded protein is CASSRGVGQGGRETQYF. The V gene is TRBV25-1, the J gene TRBJ2-5; 8 bases align to TRBD1. After removal of 5 bases from V and 5 bases from J, the junction contained 16 bases not matched to a gene. This CDR3 comprises 17 residues. CDR1 MGHDK and CDR2 SYGVNS come from the germline V gene.